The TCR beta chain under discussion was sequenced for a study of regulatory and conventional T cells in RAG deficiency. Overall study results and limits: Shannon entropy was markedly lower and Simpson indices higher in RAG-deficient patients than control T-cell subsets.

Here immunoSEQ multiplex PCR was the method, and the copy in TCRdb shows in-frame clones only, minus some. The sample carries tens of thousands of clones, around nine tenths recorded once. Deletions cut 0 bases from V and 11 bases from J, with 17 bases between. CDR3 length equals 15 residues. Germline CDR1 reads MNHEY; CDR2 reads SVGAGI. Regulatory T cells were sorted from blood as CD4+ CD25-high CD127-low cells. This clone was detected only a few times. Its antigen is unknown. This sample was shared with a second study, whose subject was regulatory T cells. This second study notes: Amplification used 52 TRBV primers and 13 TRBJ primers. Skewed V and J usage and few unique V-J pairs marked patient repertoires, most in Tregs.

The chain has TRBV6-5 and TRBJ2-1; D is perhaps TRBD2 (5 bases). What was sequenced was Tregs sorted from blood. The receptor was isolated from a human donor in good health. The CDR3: CASSYSRENGIQQFF. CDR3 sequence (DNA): TGTGCCAGCAGTTACTCGAGGGAGAATGGGATACAGCAGTTCTTC.